Below are 16 T cell receptor beta chains sequenced from a single sample in a study of a mutant IDH1 vaccine in newly diagnosed glioma. Time point denoted: baseline, week 1 (first vaccination visit). Treatment given: pre-vaccination baseline after standard-of-care therapy. Produced via immunoSEQ multiplex PCR; TCRdb's table is partial and in-frame only. The sample lists 50,000 to 65,000 clones, approximately 80% occurring once. The input for sequencing was PBMCs, taken from a glioma patient treated with radiotherapy, temozolomide or both. The receptor source for this set is a man aged 18 to 35 with glioma.

V is TRBV10-2 and J is TRBJ1-1; 8 bases line up with TRBD1. V lost 2 bases and J lost 4; bases outside the gene matches: 0. Germline CDR1 is WSHSY and CDR2 is SAAADI. This CDR3 region has 13 residues. The CDR3 loop reads CASSETGGTEAFF. DNA of the CDR3: TGCGCCAGCAGTGAGACAGGGGGCACTGAAGCTTTCTTT.

Only a few counts were recorded for this clone. The rearrangement joins TRBV27 to TRBJ1-2, with unresolved D. The CDR3 totals 15 residues. CDR1 MNHEY and CDR2 SMNVEV come from the germline V gene (reference sequence). The germline V and J ends were trimmed by 2 bases and 5 bases, with 15 bases remaining between them. CDR3 loop: CASSLMAADPYGYTF. CDR3 nucleotide sequence: TGTGCCAGCAGTTTAATGGCGGCGGATCCGTATGGCTACACCTTC.

The chain joins TRBV5-6 to TRBJ1-1; D gene uncertain. Between the trimmed V and J ends, which lost 0 bases and 9 bases, there was a span of 12 bases. The germline gives CDR1 SGHDT, CDR2 YYEEEE. There are 13 residues in the CDR3. The CDR3 sequence: CASSLAGQWKAFF. The CDR3 coding sequence is TGTGCCAGCAGCTTGGCCGGTCAGTGGAAAGCTTTCTTT.

DNA of the CDR3: TGTGCCAGCAGCTACCCGAAAAACAGCGGACCCACCTTC. Protein: CASSYPKNSGPTF. V is TRBV5-4 and J is TRBJ1-2, with unresolved D. CDR3 size: 13 residues. Germline-derived CDR1 and CDR2 are SGHNT and YYREEE (reference sequence). Deletions cut 3 bases from V and 13 bases from J, with 19 bases between.

This clone was counted between two and nine times. J is TRBJ2-7 and V is TRBV19; TRBD2 is a possible D gene (7 bases). Germline V gives CDR1 LNHDA, CDR2 SQIVND (reference sequence). There are 15 residues in the CDR3. Trimming took off 3 bases at V and 2 bases at J, with 14 bases between the two ends. CDR3 region: CASSMGASGAYEQYF. The CDR3 DNA follows: TGTGCCAGTAGTATGGGGGCTAGCGGAGCCTACGAGCAGTACTTC. The whole variable domain, remainder taken from reference TRBV19 and TRBJ2-7, is DGGITQSPKYLFRKEGQNVTLSCEQNLNHDAMYWYRQDPGQGLRLIYYSQIVNDFQKGDIAEGYSVSREKKESFPLTVTSAQKNPTAFYLCASSMGASGAYEQYFGPGTRLTVT.

V usage is TRBV10-3 and J usage is TRBJ2-7; D is possibly TRBD1 (6 bases). The germline V gene has CDR1 ENHRY and CDR2 SYGVKD. The CDR3 loop spans 15 amino acids. Between the trimmed V and J ends, which lost 3 bases and 1 base, there was a span of 13 bases. CDR3 in amino acids: CAISDLSRGSYEQYF. The CDR3 nucleotides are TGTGCCATCAGTGATCTGTCCAGGGGATCCTACGAGCAGTACTTC.

V and J are TRBV5-1 and TRBJ1-4; the D gene is possibly TRBD1 (6 bases). The CDR3 covers 15 residues. Trimming left V 4 bases short and J 12 bases short, with 22 bases between. Per the germline V gene, CDR1 is SGHRS and CDR2 is YFSETQ. This chain's CDR3 is CASSLSGGGREQLFF. CDR3 nucleotides: TGCGCCAGCAGCCTCTCCGGGGGCGGACGGGAACAACTGTTTTTT.

The V gene is TRBV29-1, the J gene TRBJ1-1; D might be TRBD1 (6 bases). Trimming cost V 4 bases and J 7 bases, with 10 bases left between them. The CDR3 is 11 residues long. Germline CDR1 SQVTM, CDR2 ANQGSEA. In nucleotides, the CDR3 is TGCAGCGTTGTAGGGGGAATTGAAGCTTTCTTT. This encodes CSVVGGIEAFF.

The chain couples TRBV29-1 to TRBJ2-7; D gene ambiguous. V was shortened by 0 bases and J by 0 bases, with 9 bases between the two germline ends. The CDR3 totals 14 residues. Germline CDR1 and CDR2: SQVTM and ANQGSEA. The CDR3 region is CSVEDKAYSYEQYF. CDR3 nucleotides: TGCAGCGTTGAAGATAAGGCGTACTCCTACGAGCAGTACTTC.

The chain joins TRBV29-1 to TRBJ2-1; 10 bases line up with TRBD1. Germline values: CDR1 SQVTM, CDR2 ANQGSEA. There are 14 residues in the CDR3. Unmatched junction bases numbered 8, after V lost 4 bases and J lost 8 bases. The CDR3 sequence is CSVGGDRGRDEQFF. DNA of the CDR3: TGCAGCGTTGGGGGGGACAGGGGTAGGGATGAGCAGTTCTTC.

This chain links TRBV19 with TRBJ1-5; no clear D gene. In germline, CDR1 is LNHDA, CDR2 SQIVND (reference sequence). Trimming removed 7 bases from V and 4 bases from J, with 17 bases in between. The CDR3 extends over 15 amino acids. CDR3 protein: CASTPRRTINQPQHF. Written as DNA, the CDR3 is TGTGCCAGTACCCCAAGGAGGACGATAAATCAGCCCCAGCATTTT. The whole variable domain, filled in from reference TRBV19 and TRBJ1-5, reads DGGITQSPKYLFRKEGQNVTLSCEQNLNHDAMYWYRQDPGQGLRLIYYSQIVNDFQKGDIAEGYSVSREKKESFPLTVTSAQKNPTAFYLCASTPRRTINQPQHFGDGTRLSIL.

This chain connects TRBV16 to TRBJ2-7; unclear D gene. This CDR3 is 14 amino acids long. V gave up 4 bases and J gave up 0 bases, with 10 bases separating them. Germline V CDR1 and CDR2: KGHSY, FQNENV. CDR3 nucleotide sequence: TGTGCCAGCAGCCCGAGGACGAGCTCCTACGAGCAGTACTTC. Its translation is CASSPRTSSYEQYF.

V is TRBV6-6 and J is TRBJ1-1; D gene ambiguous. V was pared by 2 bases and J by 4 bases, with 14 bases between. Germline values: CDR1 MNHNY, CDR2 SVGAGI (reference sequence). The CDR3 runs 15 residues. CDR3: CASSYGVVESTEAFF. DNA of the CDR3: TGTGCCAGCAGTTACGGGGTAGTGGAAAGCACTGAAGCTTTCTTT.

V usage is TRBV30 and J usage is TRBJ1-1, with TRBD1 matching over 12 bases. This CDR3 is built from 16 residues. Germline CDR1 is GTSNPN and CDR2 is SVGIG (reference sequence). Trimming took 7 bases from V and 4 from J; bases not matched to a gene: 13. Here the CDR3 reads CASNPWDRGRVTEAFF. The CDR3 nucleotides read TGTGCCTCAAACCCCTGGGACAGGGGGCGGGTCACTGAAGCTTTCTTT.

The rearrangement uses TRBV5-6 and TRBJ2-2; D is perhaps TRBD1 or TRBD2 (5 bases each). This CDR3 has 16 residues. Looked up from germline, CDR1 is SGHDT and CDR2 is YYEEEE. V lost 5 bases and J 5 bases, leaving 19 bases between the germline ends. CDR3 region: CASSRDGGTVTGELFF. CDR3 DNA sequence: TGTGCCAGCAGTCGAGATGGGGGAACTGTGACCGGGGAGCTGTTTTTT.

V usage is TRBV9 and J usage is TRBJ1-2, with no clear D. Trimming removed 4 bases at V and 5 bases at J, with 18 bases between. The germline V gene has CDR1 SGDLS and CDR2 YYNGEE. The CDR3 sequence is 15 residues long. The CDR3 sequence is CASSLTPGEGYGYTF. In DNA form, the CDR3 reads TGTGCCAGCAGCCTAACCCCCGGGGAAGGGTATGGCTACACCTTC. Full variable domain (remainder filled in from reference TRBV9 and TRBJ1-2): DSGVTQTPKHLITATGQRVTLRCSPRSGDLSVYWYQQSLDQGLQFLIQYYNGEERAKGNILERFSAQQFPDLHSELNLSSLELGDSALYFCASSLTPGEGYGYTFGSGTRLTVV.